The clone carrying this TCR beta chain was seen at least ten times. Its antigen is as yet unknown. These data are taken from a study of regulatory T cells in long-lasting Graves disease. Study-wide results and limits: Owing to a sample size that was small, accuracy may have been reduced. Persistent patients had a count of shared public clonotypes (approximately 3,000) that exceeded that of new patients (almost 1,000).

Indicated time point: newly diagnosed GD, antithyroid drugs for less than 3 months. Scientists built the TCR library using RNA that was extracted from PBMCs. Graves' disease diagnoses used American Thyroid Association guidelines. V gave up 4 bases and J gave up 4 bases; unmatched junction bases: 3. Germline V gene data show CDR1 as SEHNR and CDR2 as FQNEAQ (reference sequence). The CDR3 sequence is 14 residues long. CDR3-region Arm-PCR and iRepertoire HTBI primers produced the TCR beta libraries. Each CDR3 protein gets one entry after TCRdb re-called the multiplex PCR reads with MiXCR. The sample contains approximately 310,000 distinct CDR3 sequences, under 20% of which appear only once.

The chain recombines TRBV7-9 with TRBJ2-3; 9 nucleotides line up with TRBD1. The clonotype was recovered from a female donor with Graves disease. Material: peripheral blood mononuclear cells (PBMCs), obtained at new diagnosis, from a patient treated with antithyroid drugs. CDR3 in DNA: TGTGCCAGCAGCTCCGGGACAGGGCCAGATACGCAGTATTTT. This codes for CASSSGTGPDTQYF.